This T cell receptor beta chain was retrieved from a study of CD8 T cells in Susac syndrome. The authors carried out high-throughput sequencing of TCR beta. They applied it to CD8+ and CD4+ T cells obtained from blood. Isolation of CD8+ and CD4+ T cells was performed negatively, whereas enrichment of TEMRA cells was done by FACS. RNA, at about 0.45 to 1 ug, was reverse transcribed with random hexamers. Amplification of TCR beta CDR3 spanned 54 Vbeta and 13 Jbeta via immunoSEQ multiplex PCR. Each CDR3 protein is one row after TCRdb ran MiXCR on the immunoSEQ multiplex PCR reads. The table lists 330,000 or so distinct CDR3 sequences, 65% to 90% of them singletons. The CDR3 extends over 14 amino acids. CDR1 LNHDA and CDR2 SQIVND come from the germline V gene (reference sequence). V was pared by 6 bases and J by 4 bases, with 15 bases between. Overall study results and limits: The authors acknowledged that the study's TCR sequencing and HLA analysis involved relatively few individuals.

This clonotype has a single count. Its antigen is as yet unknown. This receptor was obtained from a human donor with multiple sclerosis. This rearrangement joins TRBV19 to TRBJ1-1; unclear D gene. Sequencing used CD8+ T cells from PBMCs. CDR3 DNA sequence: TGTGCCAGTAGCTGGGGAGGAGCGGCCACTGAAGCTTTCTTT. Translating gives CASSWGGAATEAFF.